The 21 T cell receptor beta chains below all came from one sample that was sequenced in a study of T cell responses to AZD1222 COVID-19 vaccine (dated by TCRdb to about 2021). The library was generated by the immunoSEQ multiplex PCR assay. Not all clones reach the TCRdb copy of this immuneACCESS table, which keeps in-frame sequences only. Checked studies attribute under half of the gap to unresolved V genes and leave the rest unexplained. The sample table records about 140,000 clones; just over 85% of these occur just once. Approximately 3.5% of the sample goes to the ten largest clones. The time point label here, explained by the study, means: baseline before first vaccination. The sequencing here drew on peripheral blood, taken on day 0 of AZD1222 vaccination. The receptors here all came from an adult in good health.

The chain is built from TRBV2 and TRBJ2-3, with 7 positions matching TRBD1. Germline-derived CDR1 and CDR2 are SNHLY and FYNNEI. The CDR3 loop spans 15 amino acids. Trimming removed 5 bases from V and 0 bases from J; junction bases left unmatched: 5. CDR3 region: CASSHRGFSTDTQYF. The CDR3 DNA follows: TGTGCCAGCAGTCACAGGGGATTCAGCACAGATACGCAGTATTTT.

V gene TRBV7-3 combines with J gene TRBJ2-3, with unresolved D. V was cut by 5 bases and J by 0 bases, with 12 bases left in between. The CDR3 is made up of 15 amino acids. The germline V gene encodes CDR1 SGHTA and CDR2 FQGTGA. The CDR3, as DNA: TGTGCCAGCAGCCCCGATATTTCTAGCACAGATACGCAGTATTTT. Its translation: CASSPDISSTDTQYF.

V usage is TRBV7-2 and J usage is TRBJ1-2; 8 bases agree with TRBD1. V shed 5 bases, J shed 2 bases, and the junction held 7 bases outside the gene matches. Germline-derived CDR1 and CDR2 are SGHTA and FQGNSA. The CDR3 spans 15 residues. The CDR3 DNA follows: TGTGCCAGCAGCCCCGGACAGGGACCGAACTATGGCTACACCTTC. Translation gives CASSPGQGPNYGYTF.

The chain is built from TRBV5-1 and TRBJ1-2; 9 bases match TRBD1. Germline lookup yields CDR1 SGHRS and CDR2 YFSETQ. J gave up 3 bases and V 1 base, and 10 bases lay outside the gene matches. The length of the CDR3 is 17 residues. The CDR3 region has the DNA TGCGCCAGCAGCTTGCGGGGACAGGGTTCTGAGTACTATGGCTACACCTTC. Amino acid sequence: CASSLRGQGSEYYGYTF.

The CDR3 DNA is TGCGCCAGCAGTAGCGGGAGGGCCCACTCAAGCTCCTACAATGAGCAGTTCTTC. Translated, it gives CASSSGRAHSSSYNEQFF. The chain has TRBV10-1 and TRBJ2-1, with 10 bases identical to TRBD2. J gave up 0 bases and V 5 bases, and 10 bases lay outside the gene matches. Germline V gene data show CDR1 as WNHNN and CDR2 as SYGVQD (reference sequence). The CDR3 spans 18 residues.

The chain carries TRBV4-3 and TRBJ1-4; D is possibly TRBD1 (5 bases). Per the germline V gene, CDR1 is LGHNA and CDR2 is YSLEER. The V end lost 0 bases, the J end lost 3 bases, and 5 bases lay between the germline ends. This CDR3 region has 14 residues. The CDR3 here is CASSQDRANEKLFF. In DNA form, the CDR3 reads TGCGCCAGCAGCCAAGACAGGGCTAATGAAAAACTGTTTTTT.

The chain couples TRBV28 to TRBJ2-7; 8 bases agree with TRBD1. The CDR3 length is 14 residues. From germline, CDR1 is MDHEN and CDR2 SYDVKM. V lost 7 bases and J lost 3; bases outside the gene matches: 8. Here the CDR3 DNA reads TGTGCCAGCATGCGTCCCGGGACAGGCTACGAGCAGTACTTC. Its translation is CASMRPGTGYEQYF. Based on the CDR3 plus reference TRBV28 and TRBJ2-7, the full variable domain is DVKVTQSSRYLVKRTGEKVFLECVQDMDHENMFWYRQDPGLGLRLIYFSYDVKMKEKGDIPEGYSVSREKKERFSLILESASTNQTSMYLCASMRPGTGYEQYFGPGTRLTVT.

The chain combines TRBV9 with TRBJ2-5, with a weak D call TRBD2 (5 bases). The CDR3 is 16 residues long. V shed 4 bases and J shed 4 bases, with 20 bases lying between them. Germline V CDR1 and CDR2: SGDLS, YYNGEE. The CDR3 loop is CASSPSARGGRETQYF. CDR3 nucleotides: TGTGCCAGCAGCCCCTCGGCTCGGGGTGGTAGAGAGACCCAGTACTTC.

The V call is TRBV15, the J call TRBJ1-6; D perhaps matches TRBD1 (5 bases). Trimming stripped 5 bases from V and 7 bases from J, with 12 bases between. Germline V gene data show CDR1 as LNHNV and CDR2 as YYDKDF (reference sequence). The CDR3 runs 14 residues. CDR3 loop: CATSFGTENSPLHF. The CDR3 nucleotides are TGTGCCACCAGCTTCGGGACGGAGAATTCACCCCTCCACTTT.

The V and J genes are TRBV4-1 and TRBJ1-6; D is uncertain. With 0 bases removed from V and 9 bases from J, the gap between germline ends came to 9 bases. Germline V gives CDR1 MGHRA, CDR2 YSYEKL. The CDR3 covers 14 residues. The CDR3 loop is CASSQESAASPLHF. CDR3 bases: TGCGCCAGCAGCCAAGAATCCGCAGCTTCACCCCTCCACTTT.

This rearrangement joins TRBV16 to TRBJ1-5; the D gene is possibly TRBD1 (5 bases). CDR1 and CDR2 from the germline V gene are KGHSY and FQNENV. The CDR3 is made up of 17 amino acids. The V gene lost 0 bases and the J gene lost 7 bases, with 19 bases spanning the gap. CDR3 nucleotides: TGTGCCAGCAGCCAATCTCGGGCAAAGTTAGGGGTCCAGCCCCAGCATTTT. Its translation: CASSQSRAKLGVQPQHF.

The chain joins TRBV30 to TRBJ1-6, with D unclear. Trimming cost V 1 base and J 7 bases, with 8 bases left between them. The CDR3 is made up of 13 amino acids. The V gene's germline CDR1 is GTSNPN and CDR2 SVGIG (reference sequence). CDR3 residues: CAWSGVMNSPLHF. CDR3 bases: TGTGCCTGGAGTGGGGTGATGAATTCACCCCTCCACTTT.

The chain couples TRBV10-3 to TRBJ2-7; D is uncertain. The CDR3 loop spans 14 amino acids. V was cut by 3 bases and J by 4 bases, with 13 bases left in between. Germline-derived CDR1 and CDR2 are ENHRY and SYGVKD. The CDR3 DNA reads TGTGCCATCAGTGACCGTCCGAGGTCGTACGAGCAGTACTTC. It is translated as CAISDRPRSYEQYF.

V is TRBV6-2 or TRBV6-3 and J is TRBJ1-4; D call uncertain. The CDR3 is 15 residues long. Germline V gene lookup returns CDR1 MNHEY and CDR2 SVGEGT. The ends were cut back, 2 bases at V and 4 bases at J, with 11 bases in the middle. The CDR3 nucleotides read TGTGCCAGCAGTTACCAGGACGCCAATAATGAAAAACTGTTTTTT. Protein: CASSYQDANNEKLFF.

The rearrangement joins TRBV7-9 to TRBJ1-2; possible D gene TRBD1, 6 bases. The V and J ends lost 1 base and 4 bases respectively, with 10 bases between them. This CDR3 comprises 14 residues. Germline CDR1 and CDR2: SEHNR and FQNEAQ (reference sequence). CDR3 residues: CASSLVGGTYGYTF. CDR3 sequence (DNA): TGTGCCAGCAGCTTAGTAGGGGGGACCTATGGCTACACCTTC.

The rearrangement joins TRBV4-2 to TRBJ1-2; D perhaps matches TRBD1 (5 bases). This CDR3 has 15 amino acids. Per the germline V gene, CDR1 is LGHNA and CDR2 is YNFKEQ. Trimming removed 1 base at V and 3 bases at J, with 12 bases between. CDR3 nucleotides: TGTGCCAGCAGCCAAGTTTTACAGGACGACTATGGCTACACCTTC. Translation: CASSQVLQDDYGYTF.

The rearrangement uses TRBV10-2 and TRBJ2-1, with 9 bases fitting TRBD2. The V segment lost 5 bases and the J segment 4 bases; nucleotides outside the gene matches: 9. This CDR3 is 16 amino acids long. Germline V lookup: CDR1 WSHSY, CDR2 SAAADI. The chain's CDR3 is CASSTLTSGLYNEQFF. The CDR3 nucleotides are TGCGCCAGCAGTACCCTTACTAGCGGGCTTTACAATGAGCAGTTCTTC.

This clone was detected a few times. The rearrangement joins TRBV12-2 to TRBJ2-1; the table's D call of TRBD2 was not tested on the DNA. TRBV12-2 is termed a pseudogene. The CDR3 loop spans 11 amino acids. CDR3 residues: CASRFSNEQFF. DNA of the CDR3: TGTGCAAGTCGCTTTAGTAATGAGCAGTTCTTC.

This rearrangement joins TRBV6-1 to TRBJ1-1; D possibly corresponds to TRBD1 (6 bases). The CDR3 is made up of 13 amino acids. Germline-derived CDR1 and CDR2 are MNHNS and SASEGT. Deletions cut 3 bases from V and 5 bases from J, with 10 bases between. CDR3 DNA sequence: TGTGCCAGCAGTGATGGGACACGTACTGAAGCTTTCTTT. Its protein product is CASSDGTRTEAFF.

The CDR3 loop is CASSVGLDEQFF. CDR3 DNA sequence: TGTGCCAGCAGTGTAGGTTTAGATGAGCAGTTCTTC. This chain uses TRBV2 with TRBJ2-1; no firm D call. Germline CDR1 SNHLY, CDR2 FYNNEI. V was pared by 4 bases and J by 8 bases, with 9 bases between. The CDR3 extends over 12 amino acids.

The chain joins TRBV7-8 to TRBJ2-7; possible D gene TRBD2, 5 bases. CDR1 is SGHVS, CDR2 FQNEAQ, per germline. The CDR3 is 16 residues long. The V gene lost 0 bases and the J gene lost 2 bases, with 14 bases spanning the gap. The CDR3: CASSLARASSAYEQYF. CDR3 in DNA: TGTGCCAGCAGCTTAGCGCGAGCTAGCTCTGCCTACGAGCAGTACTTC. Full variable domain (outside the CDR3, taken from reference TRBV7-8 and TRBJ2-7): GAGVSQSPRYKVAKRGQDVALRCDPISGHVSLFWYQQALGQGPEFLTYFQNEAQLDKSGLPSDRFFAERPEGSVSTLKIQRTQQEDSAVYLCASSLARASSAYEQYFGPGTRLTVT.